The 29 T cell receptor beta chains below come from one sample, sequenced in a study of blood T cell repertoires in COVID-19. Sequencing was performed with immunoSEQ multiplex PCR; in TCRdb, only in-frame clones are kept and a portion is missing. The sample yields approximately 340,000 clones, more than 70% seen once. The sequencing input was peripheral blood. All receptors derive from a man under 40 with active or convalescent COVID-19.

This chain connects TRBV4-1 to TRBJ1-3; no definite D call. V gave up 0 bases and J gave up 0 bases, with 9 bases separating them. CDR1 MGHRA and CDR2 YSYEKL come from the germline V gene. CDR3 length: 16 residues. In DNA, the CDR3 is TGCGCCAGCAGCCAAGAGTGGTTACACTCTGGAAACACCATATATTTT. Protein sequence: CASSQEWLHSGNTIYF.

The V gene is TRBV10-1, the J gene TRBJ1-4; D is uncertain. Germline CDR1 reads WNHNN; CDR2 reads SYGVQD (reference sequence). CDR3 length: 13 residues. V lost 7 bases and J lost 5, with 11 bases in between. CDR3 sequence reads: CASTRPRNEKLFF. The CDR3 nucleotides are TGCGCCAGCACGAGGCCGAGGAATGAAAAACTGTTTTTT.

The chain recombines TRBV28 with TRBJ1-1, with D hard to call. Trimming cost V 2 bases and J 5 bases, with 6 bases left between them. CDR1 MDHEN and CDR2 SYDVKM come from the germline V gene. This CDR3 has 12 amino acids. CDR3 coding DNA: TGTGCCAGCAGTTTACAGGATACTGAAGCTTTCTTT. It translates to CASSLQDTEAFF.

V usage is TRBV7-3 and J usage is TRBJ2-1, with D possibly TRBD2 on 5 matching bases. Looked up from germline, CDR1 is SGHTA and CDR2 is FQGTGA. V was cut by 4 bases and J by 10 bases, with 14 bases left in between. The CDR3 spans 13 residues. This chain's CDR3 is CASSSNLAQEQFF. The CDR3 nucleotides read TGTGCCAGCAGCTCCAATCTAGCTCAAGAGCAGTTCTTC.

The rearrangement joins TRBV21-1 to TRBJ1-4. TRBV21-1 is designated a pseudogene. This CDR3 contains 13 residues. The CDR3 protein is CASTQAGGEKLFF. The CDR3 bases are TGTGCCAGCACCCAGGCGGGTGGGGAAAAACTGTTTTTT.

This clone was seen more than once but under ten times. This chain connects TRBV19 to TRBJ2-2; D gene uncertain. V gave up 9 bases and J gave up 6 bases, with 14 bases separating them. The CDR3 covers 13 residues. Germline CDR1 and CDR2: LNHDA and SQIVND (reference sequence). The CDR3 DNA reads as TGTGCCAGCCCCGCCCCCTACGCCGGGGAGCTGTTTTTT. Amino acid sequence: CASPAPYAGELFF.

The chain links TRBV5-4 to TRBJ1-2; TRBD1 might be the D (6 bases). CDR1 is SGHNT, CDR2 YYREEE, per germline (reference sequence). The CDR3 contains 15 residues. With 4 bases removed from V and 7 bases from J, the gap between germline ends came to 20 bases. The CDR3 nucleotides read TGTGCCAGCAGCCCGGGGGGCGGACGGGATTTTGGCTACACCTTC. Its protein is CASSPGGGRDFGYTF.

The chain recombines TRBV11-3 with TRBJ2-5, with TRBD1 matching 9 bases. The length of the CDR3 is 13 residues. The trim removed 5 bases at V and 5 bases at J, leaving 3 bases unmatched. Germline loops: CDR1 SGHNT, CDR2 YENEEA. The CDR3 DNA reads as TGTGCCAGCAGCGTGGGACAGGGTGAGACCCAGTACTTC. Its protein product is CASSVGQGETQYF.

This chain joins TRBV2 and TRBJ2-3; TRBD2 matches 7 bases. In germline, CDR1 is SNHLY, CDR2 FYNNEI. Trimming took 6 bases from V and 2 from J; bases not matched to a gene: 5. The CDR3 has 14 residues. CDR3 residues: CASRPGTTTDTQYF. CDR3 DNA: TGTGCCAGCAGACCCGGGACTACCACAGATACGCAGTATTTT.

This clone was detected a few times. This chain links TRBV11-3 with TRBJ1-3; D gene uncertain. CDR3 length equals 15 residues. V gave up 5 bases and J gave up 1 base, with 12 bases separating them. CDR1 and CDR2 from the germline V gene are SGHNT and YENEEA. CDR3 DNA sequence: TGTGCCAGCAGCCCGGGTGCCCTTTCTGGAAACACCATATATTTT. Amino acids: CASSPGALSGNTIYF.

The chain uses TRBV12-5 and TRBJ1-1; no definite D call. Trimming left V 2 bases short and J 7 bases short, with 14 bases between. Germline-derived CDR1 and CDR2 are LGHNT and FRNRAP. This CDR3 contains 14 residues. CDR3 sequence: CASGLTLAASEAFF. CDR3 sequence (DNA): TGTGCTAGTGGTTTGACCCTAGCGGCAAGTGAAGCTTTCTTT.

This clone was found once. A read error may account for a junction end that differs from germline. V gene TRBV3-1 (or the pseudogene TRBV3-2) combines with J gene TRBJ1-5; D ambiguous. Germline V gives CDR1 LGHDT, CDR2 YNNKEL (reference sequence). The CDR3 totals 8 residues. CDR3: CASSITDF. In DNA form, the CDR3 reads TGTGCCAGCAGCATCACGGATTTT.

The J gene is TRBJ1-5, the V gene TRBV24-1; TRBD1 is a possible D gene (5 bases). CDR3 size: 16 residues. V dropped 2 bases and J dropped 2 bases, with 12 bases sitting between them. Per the germline V gene, CDR1 is KGHDR and CDR2 is SFDVKD. The CDR3 spells CATSDSRRGGNQPQHF. For the CDR3, the DNA is TGTGCCACCAGTGATTCAAGGAGGGGTGGCAATCAGCCCCAGCATTTT.

The V gene is TRBV27, the J gene TRBJ2-2, with a tentative D call TRBD1 (5 bases). The CDR3 contains 16 residues. Germline assignment: CDR1 MNHEY and CDR2 SMNVEV (reference sequence). V gave up 1 base and J gave up 1 base, with 10 bases separating them. The CDR3: CASSLLGALNTGELFF. CDR3 sequence (DNA): TGTGCCAGCAGTTTATTAGGGGCACTGAACACCGGGGAGCTGTTTTTT.

CDR3 sequence (DNA): TGTGCCAGCAGTTCCCGTTGGGGGGCGAACACCGGGGAGCTGTTTTTT. It specifies CASSSRWGANTGELFF. The chain links TRBV6-5 to TRBJ2-2; D possibly corresponds to TRBD2 (6 bases). Germline lookup yields CDR1 MNHEY and CDR2 SVGAGI. Deletions cut 4 bases from V and 0 bases from J, with 12 bases between. The CDR3 has 16 amino acids.

The rearrangement joins TRBV10-3 to TRBJ1-2; D gene ambiguous. CDR1 is ENHRY, CDR2 SYGVKD, per germline. V was pared by 1 base and J by 3 bases, with 9 bases between. This CDR3 is 14 amino acids long. CDR3 amino acids: CAISELVTDYGYTF. The CDR3 DNA reads as TGTGCCATCAGTGAGTTAGTCACGGACTATGGCTACACCTTC.

A few counts support this clone. The sample contains more than one DNA sequence encoding this CDR3. The rearrangement joins TRBV9 to TRBJ2-1, with a weak D call TRBD2 (5 bases). Trimming removed 2 bases at V and 1 base at J, with 10 bases between. The CDR3 sequence is 15 residues long. The V gene's germline CDR1 is SGDLS and CDR2 YYNGEE. CDR3 loop: CASSVGGRSYNEQFF. The CDR3 DNA sequence: TGTGCCAGCAGCGTCGGCGGGCGGTCCTACAATGAGCAGTTCTTC.

The J gene is TRBJ2-3, the V gene TRBV5-4, with 9 nucleotides matching TRBD2. Germline values: CDR1 SGHNT, CDR2 YYREEE (reference sequence). CDR3 length: 15 amino acids. The ends lost 6 bases at V and 5 bases at J; junction bases unmatched: 10. The CDR3 DNA follows: TGTGCCAGCAACATGCGGGTGACTAGCGGAGATACGCAGTATTTT. The encoded protein is CASNMRVTSGDTQYF. The whole variable domain, filled in from reference TRBV5-4 and TRBJ2-3, reads ETGVTQSPTHLIKTRGQQVTLRCSSQSGHNTVSWYQQALGQGPQFIFQYYREEENGRGNFPPRFSGLQFPNYSSELNVNALELDDSALYLCASNMRVTSGDTQYFGPGTRLTVL.

In the case of this clone: At the DNA level, this CDR3 is encoded by other sequences in the same sample as well. This chain links TRBV15 with TRBJ1-3; D call uncertain. The V end lost 0 bases, the J end lost 0 bases, and 6 bases lay between the germline ends. Germline V gives CDR1 LNHNV, CDR2 YYDKDF (reference sequence). The CDR3 runs to 15 residues. The CDR3 region is CATSRDRGSGNTIYF. The CDR3 DNA follows: TGTGCCACCAGCAGAGATCGCGGCTCTGGAAACACCATATATTTT.

CDR3 amino acids: CASSEAHGGGSSYEQYF. The CDR3 DNA sequence: TGTGCCAGCAGTGAAGCGCATGGGGGCGGAAGCTCCTACGAGCAGTACTTC. This rearrangement joins TRBV6-1 to TRBJ2-7, with D perhaps matching TRBD1 (6 bases). The CDR3 is made up of 17 amino acids. Trimming pared 0 bases from V and 0 bases from J, leaving 15 bases between. Germline-derived CDR1 and CDR2 are MNHNS and SASEGT.

The chain joins TRBV5-1 to TRBJ1-4; the match to TRBD1 covers 7 bases. The germline CDR1 and CDR2 sequences are SGHRS and YFSETQ. This CDR3 has 16 amino acids. V was clipped by 0 bases and J by 0 bases; unmatched bases: 2. The CDR3 DNA reads TGCGCCAGCAGCTTGGCCGGGACAGCAACTAATGAAAAACTGTTTTTT. It yields the protein CASSLAGTATNEKLFF.

This sequence joins TRBV7-2 and TRBJ2-7; TRBD2 matches 8 bases. V lost 3 bases to trimming and J lost 0 bases; unmatched junction nucleotides: 4. CDR3 size: 15 residues. Germline V gene lookup returns CDR1 SGHTA and CDR2 FQGNSA. The CDR3 loop reads CASSFYAGGSYEQYF. The CDR3 DNA follows: TGTGCCAGCAGCTTTTATGCGGGAGGCTCCTACGAGCAGTACTTC.

The chain uses TRBV19 and TRBJ1-5; 7 bases map to TRBD1. The CDR3 contains 19 residues. J lost 3 bases, V lost 6 bases, and 20 bases had no gene match. Germline V gene sequence: CDR1 LNHDA, CDR2 SQIVND (reference sequence). The CDR3 region has the DNA TGTGCCAGTAGCCATATTCTCTATCAGGACAGGTTTCCCAATCAGCCCCAGCATTTT. It encodes CASSHILYQDRFPNQPQHF. Variable domain in full (rest from reference TRBV19 and TRBJ1-5): DGGITQSPKYLFRKEGQNVTLSCEQNLNHDAMYWYRQDPGQGLRLIYYSQIVNDFQKGDIAEGYSVSREKKESFPLTVTSAQKNPTAFYLCASSHILYQDRFPNQPQHFGDGTRLSIL.

This sequence joins TRBV6-1 and TRBJ2-1, with D perhaps TRBD2 (5 bases). V gave up 2 bases and J gave up 12 bases, with 20 bases separating them. CDR3 length: 15 residues. Germline V lookup: CDR1 MNHNS, CDR2 SASEGT. The CDR3 DNA follows: TGTGCCAGCAGTGAAAGGACGGGGTCTACCCGGGGGCAGTTCTTC. Its protein is CASSERTGSTRGQFF.

The rearrangement joins TRBV4-2 to TRBJ2-1; maybe TRBD2 (6 bases). Germline V gene data show CDR1 as LGHNA and CDR2 as YNFKEQ. V dropped 4 bases and J dropped 9 bases, with 10 bases sitting between them. The CDR3 is made up of 12 amino acids. The CDR3 is CASSRRRGEQFF. CDR3 coding DNA: TGTGCCAGCAGCCGGAGGAGGGGTGAGCAGTTCTTC.

J is TRBJ2-2 and V is TRBV6-5; TRBD2 agrees at 8 bases. The CDR3 totals 15 residues. Germline CDR1 and CDR2: MNHEY and SVGAGI. The ends lost 7 bases at V and 5 bases at J; junction bases unmatched: 9. This CDR3 is CASTVVAGNTGELFF. CDR3 DNA sequence: TGTGCCAGCACAGTGGTAGCGGGGAATACCGGGGAGCTGTTTTTT.

The rearrangement joins TRBV5-4 to TRBJ2-5; 13 positions agree with TRBD2. The CDR3 has 16 residues. Losses at the gene ends were 3 bases for V and 4 bases for J; bases not matched to a gene: 6. CDR1 SGHNT and CDR2 YYREEE come from the germline V gene (reference sequence). In DNA, the CDR3 is TGTGCCAGCAGCTCCGGACTAGCGGGAGTGAGAGAGACCCAGTACTTC. Its protein product is CASSSGLAGVRETQYF.

J is TRBJ1-1 and V is TRBV18, with 7 positions matching TRBD1. The CDR3 has 13 amino acids. After removal of 1 base from V and 11 bases from J, the junction contained 7 bases not matched to a gene. Germline V gives CDR1 KGHSH, CDR2 LQKENI. This CDR3 is CASSPQQGQDAFF. The CDR3 DNA reads as TGTGCCAGCTCACCACAACAGGGGCAGGACGCTTTCTTT.

The rearrangement uses TRBV7-2 and TRBJ1-1; D is possibly TRBD1 (5 bases). Germline-derived CDR1 and CDR2 are SGHTA and FQGNSA. V was clipped by 3 bases and J by 9 bases, with 8 bases between them. This CDR3 is 11 amino acids long. The CDR3 reads CASSLGPQAFF. CDR3 DNA: TGTGCCAGCAGCTTGGGGCCCCAAGCTTTCTTT.